The 28 T cell receptor beta chains below were found in one sample sequenced in a study of T cells in Graves' hyperthyroidism and ophthalmopathy. It was RNA transcripts that yielded the amplified TCR beta CDR3 regions. HTBI primers were the set used in a first-round RT-PCR of the TCR CDR3. TCRdb re-called the multiplex PCR reads through MiXCR, storing one row per CDR3 protein. Of 89,000 or so distinct CDR3 sequences in the sample, around 37% were seen once. The sequencing input was peripheral blood or thyroid tissue (not recorded which). The receptors derive from a woman between 25 and 40 years old with Graves' hyperthyroidism.

There are many counts of this clonotype. The V and J genes are TRBV7-8 and TRBJ1-2, with a possible D match to TRBD1 (6 bases). Germline V lookup: CDR1 SGHVS, CDR2 FQNEAQ. The V gene lost 5 bases and the J gene lost 4 bases, with 14 bases spanning the gap. The CDR3 is 14 residues long. CDR3 residues: CASSPRQAFYGYTF. As DNA, the CDR3 is TGTGCCAGCAGCCCCCGACAGGCCTTCTATGGCTACACCTTC.

This clonotype occurred many times. The rearrangement uses TRBV4-2 and TRBJ1-5; possibly TRBD1 for D (6 bases). The CDR3 totals 15 residues. Germline V CDR1 and CDR2: LGHNA, YNFKEQ. With 2 bases removed from V and 4 bases from J, the gap between germline ends came to 12 bases. Here the CDR3 reads CASSQKDSNNQPQHF. DNA of the CDR3: TGTGCCAGCAGCCAAAAGGACAGTAATAATCAGCCCCAGCATTTT.

This clonotype was recorded a few times. V and J are TRBV7-6 and TRBJ2-3, with 7 nucleotides matching TRBD1. CDR3 length: 15 residues. The V gene's germline CDR1 is SGHVS and CDR2 FNYEAQ. Unmatched junction bases numbered 6, after V lost 1 base and J lost 5 bases. CDR3 amino acids: CASSLVGGAGDTQYF. The CDR3 nucleotides read TGTGCCAGCAGCTTAGTAGGGGGCGCCGGAGATACGCAGTATTTT.

V gene TRBV10-3 combines with J gene TRBJ1-5, with 8 bases fitting TRBD1. The CDR3 totals 12 residues. Germline V gives CDR1 ENHRY, CDR2 SYGVKD. The V segment lost 10 bases and the J segment 7 bases; nucleotides outside the gene matches: 6. The CDR3 DNA reads as TGTGCCAACAAGGACAGGGTGCAGCCCCAGCATTTT. Its translation: CANKDRVQPQHF.

This clonotype has ten or more counts. The chain employs TRBV7-8 and TRBJ2-7, with a tentative D call TRBD2 (5 bases). This CDR3 comprises 15 residues. Germline CDR1 SGHVS, CDR2 FQNEAQ. Trimming removed 1 base from V and 1 base from J, with 11 bases in between. CDR3 sequence: CASSLGRAGSYEQYF. CDR3 nucleotides: TGTGCCAGCAGCTTAGGTCGGGCGGGTTCCTACGAGCAGTACTTC.

This clonotype has ten or more counts. This chain joins TRBV7-9 and TRBJ2-5, with 11 bases that match TRBD1. In germline, CDR1 is SEHNR, CDR2 FQNEAQ (reference sequence). The CDR3 spans 15 residues. V dropped 7 bases and J dropped 4; count of bases not matched to a gene: 8. For the CDR3, the DNA is TGTGCCAGCACCCTCGGACAGGGGGCTGTAGAGACCCAGTACTTC. Encoded protein: CASTLGQGAVETQYF. The whole variable domain, remainder taken from reference TRBV7-9 and TRBJ2-5, is DTGVSQNPRHKITKRGQNVTFRCDPISEHNRLYWYRQTLGQGPEFLTYFQNEAQLEKSRLLSDRFSAERPKGSFSTLEIQRTEQGDSAMYLCASTLGQGAVETQYFGPGTRLLVL.

As to this clonotype: The CDR3 does not end in the conserved phenylalanine or tryptophan, so this is likely a read error. This chain links TRBV5-1 with TRBJ1-6, with TRBD1 matching over 10 bases. Germline CDR1 SGHRS, CDR2 YFSETQ. The CDR3 spans 15 residues. The V gene end was trimmed by 3 bases and the J gene end by 10 bases; junction bases not matched to a gene: 7. The CDR3: CASSSGTGELSPLHL. Written as DNA, the CDR3 is TGCGCCAGCAGCTCCGGGACAGGGGAACTGTCACCCCTCCACCTT.

The V gene is TRBV4-2, the J gene TRBJ2-6, with D tentatively TRBD1 (6 bases). This CDR3 region has 14 residues. Trimming shortened V by 4 bases and J by 11 bases, and 15 bases separated the two germline ends. Germline CDR1 reads LGHNA; CDR2 reads YNFKEQ. The CDR3 spells CASSLLGGAYVLTF. DNA of the CDR3: TGTGCCAGCAGCCTACTAGGGGGAGCCTACGTCCTGACTTTC.

This clonotype was seen repeatedly, ten times or more. The rearrangement links TRBV4-2 to TRBJ1-5; D call uncertain. The CDR3 runs 17 residues. Deletions cut 4 bases from V and 4 bases from J, with 20 bases between. Germline V lookup: CDR1 LGHNA, CDR2 YNFKEQ. The CDR3 reads CASSLFDTSEENQPQHF. As DNA, the CDR3 is TGTGCCAGCAGCCTCTTTGATACGAGTGAAGAGAATCAGCCCCAGCATTTT.

The sample holds many counts of this clonotype. As DNA, the CDR3 is TGTGCCAGCAGTTTGGGGGGGGGTCGAGGGCAGCCCCAGCATTTT. As protein: CASSLGGGRGQPQHF. The chain carries TRBV12-3 or TRBV12-4 and TRBJ1-5; a possible D gene is TRBD1 (5 bases). The CDR3 loop spans 15 amino acids. V shed 3 bases and J shed 7 bases, with 16 bases lying between them.

This clonotype occurred many times. This sequence joins TRBV20-1 and TRBJ1-5, with D possibly TRBD1 on 6 matching bases. Trimming removed 3 bases from V and 7 bases from J, with 16 bases in between. The germline V gene encodes CDR1 DFQATT and CDR2 SNEGSKA (reference sequence). The CDR3 runs to 14 residues. CDR3 residues: CSARYYRGRQPQHF. CDR3 nucleotides: TGCAGTGCTAGGTATTACCGGGGGCGGCAGCCCCAGCATTTT.

This clonotype has only one observation. The DNA is omitted, as the CDR3 cannot be located on it reliably, and the CDR3 follows TCRdb's listing. The chain has TRBV5-1 and TRBJ2-2; TRBD2, the table's D call, was not compared with the DNA. Germline-derived CDR1 and CDR2 are SGHRS and YFSETQ. The CDR3 is 21 amino acids in total, end residues counted. CDR3 in amino acids: CASSLGGNEQYFGPNTGELFF.

This clonotype was counted a few times. The chain combines TRBV7-3 with TRBJ2-7; 9 bases align to TRBD1. This CDR3 region has 13 residues. The ends lost 4 bases at V and 5 bases at J; junction bases unmatched: 3. Germline lookup yields CDR1 SGHTA and CDR2 FQGTGA. The CDR3 DNA reads as TGTGCCAGCAGCTGGGACAGGGCGGACGAGCAGTACTTC. This sequence encodes CASSWDRADEQYF. Filled out from reference TRBV7-3 and TRBJ2-7, the complete variable domain reads GAGVSQTPSNKVTEKGKYVELRCDPISGHTALYWYRQSLGQGPEFLIYFQGTGAADDSGLPNDRFFAVRPEGSVSTLKIQRTERGDSAVYLCASSWDRADEQYFGPGTRLTVT.

The chain employs TRBV19 and TRBJ1-5; TRBD1 matches at 9 bases. The V segment lost 4 bases and the J segment 1 base; nucleotides outside the gene matches: 2. The CDR3 runs to 15 residues. CDR1 LNHDA and CDR2 SQIVND come from the germline V gene (reference sequence). The CDR3 spells CASSTTGGSNQPQHF. Written as DNA, the CDR3 is TGTGCCAGTAGTACGACAGGGGGGAGCAATCAGCCCCAGCATTTT.

This clonotype was seen repeatedly, ten times or more. This rearrangement joins TRBV20-1 to TRBJ2-3; D possibly corresponds to TRBD1 (6 bases). CDR3 size: 13 residues. The ends were cut back, 8 bases at V and 0 bases at J, with 12 bases in the middle. The germline V gene encodes CDR1 DFQATT and CDR2 SNEGSKA (reference sequence). CDR3 sequence reads: CSPKQGSTDTQYF. DNA for the CDR3: TGCAGTCCGAAACAGGGTAGCACAGATACGCAGTATTTT.

V is TRBV7-2 and J is TRBJ1-1, with D uncertain. This CDR3 comprises 16 residues. In germline, CDR1 is SGHTA, CDR2 FQGNSA. V lost 8 bases and J lost 0, with 19 bases in between. CDR3 bases: TGTGCCAGCTCACCGATAGCCGGACTCCTGAACACTGAAGCTTTCTTT. Its protein product is CASSPIAGLLNTEAFF.

In its sample, this clonotype was seen a few times. A clone one base away is much larger, so this may be a read error. The V and J genes are TRBV28 and TRBJ1-2, with D tentatively TRBD1 (6 bases). The V gene lost 6 bases and the J gene lost 6 bases, with 17 bases spanning the gap. The germline V gene encodes CDR1 MDHEN and CDR2 SYDVKM. The CDR3 totals 14 residues. The CDR3 DNA sequence: TGTGCCAGCAGAACCCAACAGGGAAGCCATGGCTACACCTTC. It specifies CASRTQQGSHGYTF.

This clonotype was found a few times. V is TRBV5-1 and J is TRBJ2-3, with D tentatively TRBD2 (5 bases). CDR1 and CDR2 from the germline V gene are SGHRS and YFSETQ. CDR3 length: 14 residues. Trimming removed 1 base from V and 5 bases from J, with 11 bases in between. CDR3 protein: CASSLQTTVDTQYF. The CDR3 DNA is TGCGCCAGCAGCTTGCAGACTACAGTAGATACGCAGTATTTT.

This clonotype was seen repeatedly, ten times or more. The chain recombines TRBV5-6 with TRBJ2-7; D is ambiguous. The CDR3 runs to 13 residues. The V and J ends lost 4 bases and 3 bases respectively, with 11 bases between them. Looked up from germline, CDR1 is SGHDT and CDR2 is YYEEEE. The DNA of the CDR3 is TGTGCCAGCAGCATAGGACCCAACTACGAGCAGTACTTC. Its translation is CASSIGPNYEQYF.

The gene calls are TRBV7-6 and TRBJ1-2, with TRBD1 as a possible D gene (6 bases). Germline loops: CDR1 SGHVS, CDR2 FNYEAQ. This CDR3 has 17 amino acids. Trimming took off 9 bases at V and 0 bases at J, with 23 bases between the two ends. DNA of the CDR3: TGTGCCAGACAGGACAGCAGCTTGGACGGAGCTAACTATGGCTACACCTTC. As protein: CARQDSSLDGANYGYTF.

This clonotype was detected a few times. The V gene is TRBV7-2, the J gene TRBJ2-5; D uncertain. V was trimmed by 4 bases and J by 5 bases, leaving 8 bases between them. The CDR3 consists of 12 residues. Germline CDR1 reads SGHTA; CDR2 reads FQGNSA. Written as DNA, the CDR3 is TGTGCCAGCAGCTGGTTAGGGGAGACCCAGTACTTC. Its translation: CASSWLGETQYF.

This clonotype was detected ten times or more. This chain joins TRBV5-4 and TRBJ2-5; no definite D call. The germline V gene has CDR1 SGHNT and CDR2 YYREEE (reference sequence). Trimming removed 2 bases at V and 2 bases at J, with 10 bases between. This CDR3 contains 14 residues. CDR3 amino acids: CASSFISVQETQYF. The CDR3 DNA reads TGTGCCAGCAGCTTTATTAGTGTACAAGAGACCCAGTACTTC.

This clonotype was detected ten times or more. The gene calls are TRBV9 and TRBJ2-7; TRBD1 aligns across 8 bases. The CDR3 has 16 residues. Trimming took 0 bases from V and 3 from J; bases not matched to a gene: 8. The germline CDR1 and CDR2 sequences are SGDLS and YYNGEE. CDR3 sequence: CASSVDPGQGLYEQYF. CDR3 nucleotide sequence: TGTGCCAGCAGCGTAGACCCCGGACAGGGTCTCTACGAGCAGTACTTC.

This clonotype has ten or more counts. This rearrangement joins TRBV7-8 to TRBJ1-6; 8 nucleotides line up with TRBD1. Germline-derived CDR1 and CDR2 are SGHVS and FQNEAQ. The CDR3 has 14 amino acids. Trimming cost V 6 bases and J 5 bases; bases outside gene matches: 3. The CDR3 sequence is CASSLGQDNSPLHF. CDR3 nucleotides: TGTGCCAGCAGTTTGGGACAGGATAATTCACCCCTCCACTTT.

This clonotype appeared many times. The genes are TRBV15 and TRBJ2-7; 10 nucleotides match TRBD1. After removal of 3 bases from V and 5 bases from J, the junction contained 7 bases not matched to a gene. The CDR3 spans 15 residues. Looked up from germline, CDR1 is LNHNV and CDR2 is YYDKDF (reference sequence). CDR3 region: CATSRETGGVDEQYF. The CDR3 bases are TGTGCCACCAGCAGGGAGACAGGGGGCGTAGACGAGCAGTACTTC.

For this clonotype: It may be a read error: a sequence one base away is much more abundant. The chain couples TRBV7-6 to TRBJ2-2; a weak D match, TRBD2 (6 bases). In germline, CDR1 is SGHVS, CDR2 FNYEAQ. The CDR3 sequence is 11 residues long. The CDR3 coding sequence is TGTGCCAGCAGCTTAGCCGGGGGGCTGTTTTTT. Residues: CASSLAGGLFF.

The J gene is TRBJ1-1, the V gene TRBV2; D is possibly TRBD1 (5 bases). Looked up from germline, CDR1 is SNHLY and CDR2 is FYNNEI. V dropped 4 bases and J dropped 0 bases, with 24 bases sitting between them. This CDR3 region has 19 residues. CDR3 loop: CASSARDLRGRLMNTEAFF. The DNA of the CDR3 is TGTGCCAGCAGTGCTAGAGATTTGAGGGGCCGGTTGATGAACACTGAAGCTTTCTTT.

This clonotype was observed many times. The chain employs TRBV2 and TRBJ2-5, with 7 positions matching TRBD1. Germline V gives CDR1 SNHLY, CDR2 FYNNEI. V shed 6 bases and J 3 bases; nucleotides not matched to a gene: 7. The CDR3 spans 14 residues. Written as DNA, the CDR3 is TGTGCCAGCAGCCCTCAGGGGGTAGAAGAGACCCAGTACTTC. This sequence encodes CASSPQGVEETQYF.